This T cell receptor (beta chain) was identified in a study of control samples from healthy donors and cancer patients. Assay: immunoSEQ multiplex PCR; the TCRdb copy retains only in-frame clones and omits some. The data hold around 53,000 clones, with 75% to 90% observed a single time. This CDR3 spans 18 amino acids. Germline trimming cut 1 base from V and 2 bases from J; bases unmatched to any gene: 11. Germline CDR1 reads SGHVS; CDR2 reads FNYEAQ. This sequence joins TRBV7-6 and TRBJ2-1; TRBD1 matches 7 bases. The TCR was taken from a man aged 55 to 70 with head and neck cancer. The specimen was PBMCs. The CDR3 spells CASSLVGPGTVAYNEQFF. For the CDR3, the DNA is TGTGCCAGCAGCTTAGTCGGTCCCGGGACAGTCGCCTACAATGAGCAGTTCTTC.